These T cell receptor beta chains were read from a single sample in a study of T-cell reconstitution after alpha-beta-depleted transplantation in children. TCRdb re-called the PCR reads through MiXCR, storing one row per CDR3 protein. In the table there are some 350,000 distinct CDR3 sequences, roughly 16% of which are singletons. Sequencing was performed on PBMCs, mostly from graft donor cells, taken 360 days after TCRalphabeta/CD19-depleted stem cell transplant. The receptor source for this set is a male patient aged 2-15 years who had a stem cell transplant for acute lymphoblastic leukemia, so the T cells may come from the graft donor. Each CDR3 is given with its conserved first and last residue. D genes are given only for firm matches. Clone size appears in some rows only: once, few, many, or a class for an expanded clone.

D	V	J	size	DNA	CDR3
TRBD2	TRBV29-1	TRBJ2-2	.	TGCAGCGTTGAATCTGGCGGGCGGGAGGGCCAAACCGGGGAGCTGTTTTTT	CSVESGGREGQTGELFF
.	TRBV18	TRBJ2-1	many	TGTGCCAGCTCACTGGAGGGGGCTAGCTCCTACAATGAGCAGTTCTTC	CASSLEGASSYNEQFF
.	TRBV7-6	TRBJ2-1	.	TGTGCCAGCAGCTTATTCGTGGGATCCCCCTACAATGAGCAGTTCTTC	CASSLFVGSPYNEQFF
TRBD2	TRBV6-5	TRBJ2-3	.	TGTGCCAGCAGTTACTCGCGGGGGAAAGGCACAGATACGCAGTATTTT	CASSYSRGKGTDTQYF
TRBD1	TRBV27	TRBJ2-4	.	TGTGCCAGCAGTCTGGGGCCTGGACAGGCTTTAGCCAAAAACATTCAGTACTTC	CASSLGPGQALAKNIQYF
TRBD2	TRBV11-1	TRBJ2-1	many	TGTGCCAGCAGCTTAGCGCTAATTTCGGGACTAGCAGTAACTGAGCAGTTCTTC	CASSLALISGLAVTEQFF
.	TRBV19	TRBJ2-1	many	TGTGCCAGTAGTATTAGGGCAGCAGCGAACAATGAGCAGTTCTTC	CASSIRAAANNEQFF
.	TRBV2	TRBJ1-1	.	TGTACCCGCAGCCCCGACCTGGGGGGCAGTAAAGCTTTCTTT	CTRSPDLGGSKAFF
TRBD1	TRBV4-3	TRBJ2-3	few	TGCGCCAGCAGCCAGGCCCCCGGGACAGTCGGCGCAGATACGCAGTATTTT	CASSQAPGTVGADTQYF
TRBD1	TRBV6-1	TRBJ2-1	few	TGTGCCAGCAGCCAAACACCGGGACAGGACTACAATGAGCAGTTCTTC	CASSQTPGQDYNEQFF
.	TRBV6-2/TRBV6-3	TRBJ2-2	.	TGTGCCAGCAGTTACTACCTCCCGGGGGACGGGGAGCTGTTTTTT	CASSYYLPGDGELFF
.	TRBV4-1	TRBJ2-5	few	TGCGCCAGCAGCCAAGAGTTTACCCCCCGGGAGACCCAGTACTTC	CASSQEFTPRETQYF
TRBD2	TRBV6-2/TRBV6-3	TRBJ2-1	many	TGTGCCAGCAGCCTCACGACTAGCGGCTACAATGAGCAGTTCTTC	CASSLTTSGYNEQFF
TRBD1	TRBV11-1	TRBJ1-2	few	TGTGCCAGCAGCCCCCAGGGGGCGCGAGCCTCCTCTAACTATGGCTACACCTTC	CASSPQGARASSNYGYTF
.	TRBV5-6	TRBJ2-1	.	TGTGCCAGCAGCCAGGGTTTCTACAATGAGCAGTTCTTC	CASSQGFYNEQFF
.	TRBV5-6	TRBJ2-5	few	TGTGCCAGCAGCTTGTTGGGGATGGAGACCCAGTACTTC	CASSLLGMETQYF
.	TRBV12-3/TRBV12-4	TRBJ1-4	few	TGTGCCAGCAGTTCAACCGTCTCGGGACCGGCCGAAAAACTGTTTTTT	CASSSTVSGPAEKLFF
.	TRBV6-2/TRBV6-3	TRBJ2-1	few	TGTGCCAGCAGTCGAGACCCTAGGTCCCCCTTGAATGAGCAGTTCTTC	CASSRDPRSPLNEQFF
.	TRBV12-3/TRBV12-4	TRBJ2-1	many	TGTGCCAGCTCCGGTCAAGGAGGGCCGTTTTACAATGAGCAGTTCTTC	CASSGQGGPFYNEQFF
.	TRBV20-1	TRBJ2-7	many	TGCAGTGCTACCCCTGAGAGGGGTTACGAGCAGTACTTC	CSATPERGYEQYF
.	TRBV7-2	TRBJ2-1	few	TGTGCCAGCAGCTTCGGCGGTACCTCATACAATGAGCAGTTCTTC	CASSFGGTSYNEQFF
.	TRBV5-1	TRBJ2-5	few	TGCGCCAGCAGCACCACAGGAGGGAGAGGAGAGACCCAGTACTTC	CASSTTGGRGETQYF
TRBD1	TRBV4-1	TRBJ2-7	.	TGCGCCAGCAGCCAAAGACCGGACAGGGACTACGAGCAGTACTTC	CASSQRPDRDYEQYF
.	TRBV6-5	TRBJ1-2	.	TGTGCCAGCAGTTACGGTACAGGGTTTGGCTACACCTTC	CASSYGTGFGYTF
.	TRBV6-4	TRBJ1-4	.	TGTGCCAGCAGTGACTCGTTTAAGGCAAGCGGTGAAAAACTGTTTTTT	CASSDSFKASGEKLFF
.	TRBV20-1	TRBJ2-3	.	TGCAGTGCTAGTCCCCCCCCCCGAACAGATACGCAGTATTTT	CSASPPPRTDTQYF
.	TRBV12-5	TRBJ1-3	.	TGTGCTAGTGGTTTGGTCCCACCAGGAGGGAACACCATATATTTT	CASGLVPPGGNTIYF
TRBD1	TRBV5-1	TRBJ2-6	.	TGCGCCAGCAGCTTGCGGGGACAGGGTACTGGGGCCAACGTCCTGACTTTC	CASSLRGQGTGANVLTF
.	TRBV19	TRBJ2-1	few	TGTGCCAGTAGTCTCGGATTCCCATACAATGAGCAGTTCTTC	CASSLGFPYNEQFF
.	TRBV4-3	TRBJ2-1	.	TGCGCCAGCAGCCAAGATTGGGCAGGGGGCGTGCCTAGCGGACACAATGAGCAGTTCTTC	CASSQDWAGGVPSGHNEQFF
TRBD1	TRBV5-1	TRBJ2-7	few	TGCGCCAGCAGCTCGTTCTCCGGGACAGGATCCTACGAGCAGTACTTC	CASSSFSGTGSYEQYF
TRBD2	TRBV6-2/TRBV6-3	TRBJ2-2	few	TGTGCCAGCACTTTACAAGGCGGGAGGGGCACCGGGGAGCTGTTTTTT	CASTLQGGRGTGELFF
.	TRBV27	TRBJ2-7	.	TGTGCCAGCAGTCTCCAGGGGCCCCCCTCCTACGAGCAGTACTTC	CASSLQGPPSYEQYF
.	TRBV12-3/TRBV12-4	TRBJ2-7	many	TGTGCCAGTACGGGACTGGATGACTACGAGCAGTACTTC	CASTGLDDYEQYF
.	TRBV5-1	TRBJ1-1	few	TGCGCCAGCAGCTACCACGGTCCGGGAACTGAAGCTTTCTTT	CASSYHGPGTEAFF
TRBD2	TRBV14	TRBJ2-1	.	TGTGCCAGCAGCCTCACTAGCGGGCCCGACAATGAGCAGTTCTTC	CASSLTSGPDNEQFF